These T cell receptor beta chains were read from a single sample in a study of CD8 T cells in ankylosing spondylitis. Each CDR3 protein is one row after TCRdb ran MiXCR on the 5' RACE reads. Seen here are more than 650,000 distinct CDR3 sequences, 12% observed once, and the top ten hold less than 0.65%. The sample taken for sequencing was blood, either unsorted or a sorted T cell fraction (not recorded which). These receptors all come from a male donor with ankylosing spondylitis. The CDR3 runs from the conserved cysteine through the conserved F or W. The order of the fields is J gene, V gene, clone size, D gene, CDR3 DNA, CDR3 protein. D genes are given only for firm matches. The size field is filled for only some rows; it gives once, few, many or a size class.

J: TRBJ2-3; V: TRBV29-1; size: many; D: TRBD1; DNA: TGCAGCGTTGTTCGGGACAGGGGGCGAGATACGCAGTATTTT; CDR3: CSVVRDRGRDTQYF
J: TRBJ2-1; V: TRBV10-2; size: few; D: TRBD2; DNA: TGCGCCAGCACCGGGACTAGCGGGATGCGGGAGCAGTTCTTC; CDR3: CASTGTSGMREQFF
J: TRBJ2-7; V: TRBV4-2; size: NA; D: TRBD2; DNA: TGTGCCAGCAGCCCAACCCAGACTAGCGGGAGTGGGTACGAGCAGTACTTC; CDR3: CASSPTQTSGSGYEQYF
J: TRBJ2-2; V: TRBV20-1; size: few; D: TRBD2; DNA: TGCAGTGCCGGGACTAGCGTGAACACCGGGGAGCTGTTTTTT; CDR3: CSAGTSVNTGELFF
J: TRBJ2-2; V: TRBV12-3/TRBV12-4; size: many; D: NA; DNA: TGTGCCAGCAGTCCTTCCACCGGGGAGCTGTTTTTT; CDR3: CASSPSTGELFF
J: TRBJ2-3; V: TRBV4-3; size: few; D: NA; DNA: TGCGCCAGCAGCCAAGATTTCCTAGCGACGGGCACAGATACGCAGTATTTT; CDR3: CASSQDFLATGTDTQYF
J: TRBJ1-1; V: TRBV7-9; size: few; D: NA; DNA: TGTGCCAGCAGCCTACAGGGAGGGCACACTGAAGCTTTCTTT; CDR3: CASSLQGGHTEAFF
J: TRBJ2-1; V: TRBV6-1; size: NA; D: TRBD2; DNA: TGTGCCAGCAGTCCTCCCCTAGCGGGAGGGTCTAATGAGCAGTTCTTC; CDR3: CASSPPLAGGSNEQFF
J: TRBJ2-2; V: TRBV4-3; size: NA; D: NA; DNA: TGCGCCAGCAGCCACAGCCCTTTCACCGGGGAGCTGTTTTTT; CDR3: CASSHSPFTGELFF
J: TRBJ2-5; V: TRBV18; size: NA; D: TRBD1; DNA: TGTGCCAGCTCACGTCCAGGGGGATCCCAAGAGACCCAGTACTTC; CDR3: CASSRPGGSQETQYF
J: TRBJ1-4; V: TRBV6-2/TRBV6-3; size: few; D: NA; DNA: TGTGCCAGCAAAAGCGGGACAACGGGCGAAAAACTGTTTTTT; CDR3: CASKSGTTGEKLFF
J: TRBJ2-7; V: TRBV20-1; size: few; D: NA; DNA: TGCAGTGCTACCAGGTCATCCTACGAGCAGTACTTC; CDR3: CSATRSSYEQYF
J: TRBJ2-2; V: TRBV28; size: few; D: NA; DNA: TGTGCCGCCGGGGCTAGCACCGGGGAGCTGTTTTTT; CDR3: CAAGASTGELFF
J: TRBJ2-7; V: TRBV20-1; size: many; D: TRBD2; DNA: TGCAGTGCCGAGACCGAGACTAGCGGGACCTACGAGCAGTACTTC; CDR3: CSAETETSGTYEQYF
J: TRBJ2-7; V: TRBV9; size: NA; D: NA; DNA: TGTGCCAGCAGCGTAGCCTTCGACAGGTCCCCTTACGAGCAGTACTTC; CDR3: CASSVAFDRSPYEQYF
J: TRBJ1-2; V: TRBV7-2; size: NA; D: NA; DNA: TGTGCCAGCAGCCCTAGCCAGGGGCGGTATGGCTACACCTTC; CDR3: CASSPSQGRYGYTF
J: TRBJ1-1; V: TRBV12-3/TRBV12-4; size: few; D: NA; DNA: TGTGCCAGCACCGGGGCATCTGAAGCTTTCTTT; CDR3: CASTGASEAFF
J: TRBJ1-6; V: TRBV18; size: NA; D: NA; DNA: TGTGCCAGCTCACCAATGACAGTGGATAATTCACCCCTCCACTTT; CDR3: CASSPMTVDNSPLHF
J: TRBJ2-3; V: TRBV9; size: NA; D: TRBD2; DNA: TGTGCCAGCAGCGGACCCAGTAGCGGGGGGGCCGATACGCAGTATTTT; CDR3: CASSGPSSGGADTQYF
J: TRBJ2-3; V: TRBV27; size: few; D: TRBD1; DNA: TGTGCCTCCACACCGGGGGACAGGGTGGTAGATACGCAGTATTTT; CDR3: CASTPGDRVVDTQYF
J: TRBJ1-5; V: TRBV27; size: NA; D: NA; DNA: TGTGCCAGCAGTTTGGGCAGGGGTTATAGCAATCAGCCCCAGCATTTT; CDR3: CASSLGRGYSNQPQHF
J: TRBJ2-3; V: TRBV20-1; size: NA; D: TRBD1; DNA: TGCAGTGCTTCCGGGACAGGGACTTCAGATACGCAGTATTTT; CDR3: CSASGTGTSDTQYF
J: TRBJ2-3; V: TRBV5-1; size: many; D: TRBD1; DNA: TGCGCCAGCAGCTCAAGGCCGACAGGGTATAACACAGATACGCAGTATTTT; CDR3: CASSSRPTGYNTDTQYF
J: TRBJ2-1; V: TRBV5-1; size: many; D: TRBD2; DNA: TGCGCCAGCAGCTTGTATACTAGCGGGGACTACAATGAGCAGTTCTTC; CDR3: CASSLYTSGDYNEQFF
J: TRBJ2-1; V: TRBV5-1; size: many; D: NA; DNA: TGCGCCAGCAGCTCACACACGGGGAGCTCCTACAATGAGCAGTTCTTC; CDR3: CASSSHTGSSYNEQFF
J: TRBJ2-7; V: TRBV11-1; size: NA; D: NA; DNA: TGTGCCAGCAGCTTAGTGGAACAGGCCGTCCCCTACGAGCAGTACTTC; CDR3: CASSLVEQAVPYEQYF
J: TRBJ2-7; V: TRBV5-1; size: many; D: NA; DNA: TGCGCCAGCCGAGAGGACTTCTTCCCCCCCTCCTACGAGCAGTACTTC; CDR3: CASREDFFPPSYEQYF
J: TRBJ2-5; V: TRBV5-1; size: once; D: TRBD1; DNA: TGCGCCAGCAAGGGACAGCCTTCGCAAGAGACCCAGTACTTC; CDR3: CASKGQPSQETQYF
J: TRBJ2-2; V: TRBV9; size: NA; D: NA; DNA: TGTGCCAGCAGCCACGCCCGGCAGGCGAACACCGGGGAGGTGTTTTTT; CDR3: CASSHARQANTGEVFF
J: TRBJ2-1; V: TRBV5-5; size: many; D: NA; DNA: TGTGCCAGCAGCCGAATATCGGGCCTCTACAATGAGCAGTTCTTC; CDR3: CASSRISGLYNEQFF
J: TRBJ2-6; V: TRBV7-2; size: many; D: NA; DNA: TGTGCCAGCAGCCTTGATGCTGGGGCCAACGTCCTGACTTTC; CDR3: CASSLDAGANVLTF
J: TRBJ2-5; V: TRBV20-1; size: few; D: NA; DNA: TGCAGTGCGGATACAGGGGCCGGGGGAGAGACCCAGTACTTC; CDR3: CSADTGAGGETQYF
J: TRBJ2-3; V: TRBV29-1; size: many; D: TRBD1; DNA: TGCAGCGTTGTGCGGACAGGGCTTTCAGATACGCAGTATTTT; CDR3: CSVVRTGLSDTQYF